This T cell receptor beta chain was documented in a study of cytomegalovirus exposure and HLA in healthy donors. In the case of this clone: The target antigen is unknown.

These donors were members of the roughly 120-subject validation cohort, a group separate from the approximately 640-subject first cohort. Clones were read by immunoSEQ multiplex PCR, and TCRdb kept only the in-frame ones, dropping some. The table shows 150,000 to 200,000 clones, with just under 90% occurring only once. Findings and limits, study-wide: A few CMV-associated chains proved CMV antigen-specific in vitro.

V was cut by 6 bases and J by 4 bases, with 12 bases left in between. Germline assignment: CDR1 SNHLY and CDR2 FYNNEI. This CDR3 comprises 13 residues. Input material: PBMCs. The TCR originated in a man younger than 30 in good health and CMV-seropositive. This chain connects TRBV2 to TRBJ2-5, with TRBD2 as a possible D gene (6 bases). CDR3 in amino acids: CASSGTAGETQYF. In DNA, the CDR3 is TGTGCCAGCAGCGGGACTGCCGGAGAGACCCAGTACTTC.